Each of the 7 T cell receptor beta chains below was sequenced from the same sample in a study of CD8 T cells in ankylosing spondylitis. Study-wide results and limits: What appeared characteristic of ankylosing spondylitis blood was a TCR beta motif of fewer than ten highly homologous variants.

TCRdb re-called the 5' RACE reads through MiXCR, storing one row per CDR3 protein. The data hold 750,000 to 850,000 distinct CDR3 sequences, with 12% observed a single time. These receptors' targets are unknown. Sequencing was done on a sample of blood, either unsorted or a sorted T cell fraction (not recorded which). These receptors were collected from a male donor with ankylosing spondylitis.

V is TRBV15 and J is TRBJ2-1; no clear D gene. The V end was cut by 0 bases, the J end by 7 bases, with 4 bases between. The CDR3 extends over 12 amino acids. Per germline, CDR1 LNHNV and CDR2 YYDKDF (reference sequence). CDR3 amino acids: CATSRDWNEQFF. DNA for the CDR3: TGTGCCACCAGCAGAGACTGGAATGAGCAGTTCTTC.

This clonotype has just one count. A read error is possible here, since a much larger clone lies one base away. CDR3 bases: TGCAGCGTTGGGTCTAGCTGTAACACCGGGGAGCTGTTTTTT. Its protein is CSVGSSCNTGELFF. V gene TRBV29-1 combines with J gene TRBJ2-2; D is possibly TRBD2 (5 bases). CDR3 length: 14 amino acids. V was shortened by 4 bases and J by 2 bases, with 11 bases between the two germline ends. CDR1 SQVTM and CDR2 ANQGSEA come from the germline V gene.

Ten or more counts support this clonotype. The genes are TRBV4-3 and TRBJ2-3; possible D gene TRBD2, 5 bases. Germline CDR1 and CDR2: LGHNA and YSLEER. This CDR3 spans 14 amino acids. Trimming removed 1 base at V and 2 bases at J, with 7 bases between. The CDR3 loop is CASSQGLATDTQYF. The CDR3 region has the DNA TGCGCCAGCAGCCAAGGGCTAGCCACAGATACGCAGTATTTT.

Many counts were recorded for this clonotype. This chain links TRBV12-3 or TRBV12-4 with TRBJ1-1, with 7 bases aligning to TRBD1. After removal of 7 bases from V and 5 bases from J, the junction contained 13 bases not matched to a gene. This CDR3 has 15 amino acids. DNA for the CDR3: TGTGCCAGCACCGAATCTGACAGGGTGTGGACTGAAGCTTTCTTT. Protein sequence: CASTESDRVWTEAFF.

A few counts support this clonotype. A much larger clone differs from this one at a single base, so this may be a read error. This rearrangement joins TRBV6-2 or TRBV6-3 to TRBJ2-1; D remains ambiguous. This CDR3 comprises 12 residues. Germline lookup yields CDR1 MNHEY and CDR2 SVGEGT. CDR3: CASSYSFNEQFF. In nucleotides, the CDR3 is TGTGCCAGCAGTTACTCCTTCAATGAGCAGTTCTTC.

This clonotype turned up a few times. The V and J genes are TRBV29-1 and TRBJ2-4, with D perhaps given as TRBD1 or TRBD2 (6 bases each). V was trimmed by 4 bases and J by 4 bases, leaving 20 bases between them. Germline lookup yields CDR1 SQVTM and CDR2 ANQGSEA. The CDR3 is made up of 16 amino acids. The DNA for the CDR3 is TGCAGCGTTGTAGGGAGGCATGAGGGGACAAAAAACATTCAGTACTTC. Protein product: CSVVGRHEGTKNIQYF.

This clonotype was counted between two and nine times. The rearrangement links TRBV7-6 to TRBJ2-7; weak D call: TRBD1 (5 bases). Trimming stripped 0 bases from V and 2 bases from J, with 8 bases between. This CDR3 has 14 residues. Germline loops: CDR1 SGHVS, CDR2 FNYEAQ. The CDR3 spells CASSLAQDTYEQYF. In nucleotides, the CDR3 is TGTGCCAGCAGCTTAGCACAGGACACCTACGAGCAGTACTTC.